The entry that follows covers one T cell receptor beta chain sequence. This specimen comes from a study of blood T cell repertoires in COVID-19. The CDR3 length is 17 residues. Germline assignment: CDR1 SEHNR and CDR2 FQNEAQ (reference sequence). Trimming cost V 4 bases and J 4 bases; bases outside gene matches: 11. Original processing notes: Estimated nucleated cell counts came from reference gene primer amplification. Clones were sequenced by immunoSEQ multiplex PCR, and TCRdb holds only the in-frame ones, with some missing. V and J calls and clone size follow that table, whereas D and trimming were derived from the DNA. The sample has around 180,000 clones; roughly 85% are singletons.

V is TRBV7-9 and J is TRBJ2-7, with TRBD1 identical over 12 bases. This TCR was sampled from a human donor with active or convalescent COVID-19. The donor label of this sample is uncertain. Sequenced material: peripheral blood. Here the CDR3 reads CASSSTTPGQGAYEQYF. The CDR3 nucleotides read TGTGCCAGCAGCTCAACCACTCCGGGACAGGGGGCATACGAGCAGTACTTC.